This T cell receptor beta chain emerged from a study of cytomegalovirus exposure and HLA in healthy donors. Study-level results: As was reported, the HLA-A and HLA-B alleles of most subjects were accurately predicted from TCR beta sequences.

A remark on this clone: Its antigen remains unidentified. The same CDR3 also results from other DNA sequences found in this sample.

CDR1 is SGHNT and CDR2 is YYREEE in the germline V gene (reference sequence). The trim removed 0 bases at V and 3 bases at J, leaving 3 bases unmatched. The CDR3 is 15 residues long. 13 Jbeta primers and 60 Vbeta primers were used for the PCR. Authors' data handling: Later work found approximately 80 million unique TCR beta chains, with about 10 million shared. Data came from immunoSEQ multiplex PCR; TCRdb stores just in-frame clones and leaves some out. The V and J calls and clone size are taken from that table; D and trimming were inferred from the DNA. Of around 100,000 clones in the sample, around 80% were seen once.

The gene calls are TRBV5-4 and TRBJ2-1; the match to TRBD2 covers 7 bases. Sequences were obtained from PBMCs. The origin of this receptor is a male donor in good health and CMV-seropositive. Written as DNA, the CDR3 is TGTGCCAGCAGCTTGGGCGGGAGCCTCTACAATGAGCAGTTCTTC. Its translation is CASSLGGSLYNEQFF. Based on the CDR3 plus reference TRBV5-4 and TRBJ2-1, the full variable domain is ETGVTQSPTHLIKTRGQQVTLRCSSQSGHNTVSWYQQALGQGPQFIFQYYREEENGRGNFPPRFSGLQFPNYSSELNVNALELDDSALYLCASSLGGSLYNEQFFGPGTRLTVL.